This T cell receptor (beta chain) was observed in a study of identifying expanded T cells in peripheral blood (dated by TCRdb to between 2018 and 2020). With respect to the entire study: Technical replicates were generated by sequencing separate aliquots of the same genomic DNA pool, with four replicates compared pairwise.

TCRbeta CDR3 regions were profiled with the immunoSEQ Assay using bias-controlled multiplex PCR amplification of genomic DNA. In the paper's pipeline: To quantify the absolute abundance of each unique TCRbeta CDR3 region, the sequences were collapsed and filtered. Differential abundance was tested with a binomial (Fisher-equivalent) model and with a beta-binomial model adding time-dependent variance fitted from healthy donors. Clones with fewer than 5 combined templates were removed, and differential abundance was called for clones with a Benjamini-Hochberg FDR below 0.01. Using the form v = (b*log(k)+a)^2, the beta-binomial variance was modeled as a function of the total template count across the two samples. TCRdb limited this immuneACCESS table to in-frame rearrangements with V and J called. A share of clones is missing; checked studies link under half to unresolved V genes, and the rest is unexplained. From that table come the V and J calls and clone size; the DNA was used to work out D and trimming. The sample table shows about 82,000 clones, and approximately 90% are seen once. Roughly 7% of the sample rests with the top ten.

About this clone: What this receptor recognizes is not known. No base qualities exist here, and no much larger clone lies one base off it.

V sheds 1 base and J sheds 8 bases, leaving 20 bases between their ends. CDR1 and CDR2, per the germline V gene, are MGHRA and YSYEKL. The CDR3 measures 16 amino acids from cysteine to phenylalanine. Of all the DNA, just the CDR3 is kept, 48 bases in frame from base 1. Study-wide findings and limitations: The beta-binomial model significantly reduced the number of clones called differentially abundant and the false-positive rate across all healthy-donor time intervals. The binomial model flagged about 1.2 differentially abundant clones between technical replicates, compared with roughly 17 over roughly 2 weeks and approximately 18 over around four weeks. It was expected by the authors that biological variance in healthy repertoires might increase further over much longer intervals, such as months to years. Across all healthy donors, variance in clone template counts between roughly 2-week samples was found to increase significantly with total template count.

During the collection period, no infections or other immune events were recorded for the healthy donors. To calibrate time-dependent variance in a beta-binomial model of T-cell clone differential abundance, blood repertoires from healthy donors were used as a training cohort. The training cohort was composed of roughly 10 healthy donors, 3 female and 7 male. Donor ages ranged from roughly 29 to 64 years, with an average of around 45 years. Whole blood was collected from each healthy donor at three time points spaced about 2 weeks apart and obtained from a commercial supplier. For immunosequencing, genomic DNA was extracted from unsorted whole blood.

The sample taken for sequencing was blood. This TCR was recovered from a person aged 18 to 69 in good health. Recombination connected TRBV4-1 to TRBJ1-2; TRBD1 is a weak D gene call, 5 bases matching. The encoded CDR3 is CASSQGFGTFSQGYTF. In nucleotides, the sequence is TGCGCCAGCAGCCAAGGATTCGGGACCTTCTCCCAAGGCTACACCTTC.